The present entry profiles one TCR beta chain with its context. Assignment of participants to cohorts was predicated upon participant-reported clinical history. Libraries were prepared by immunoSEQ multiplex PCR; TCRdb keeps only in-frame clonotypes and omits some of them. The table shows a few hundred thousand clones, with 88% occurring only once. The source of the sample is a study of blood T cell repertoires in COVID-19. Trimming took off 4 bases at V and 4 bases at J, with 16 bases between the two ends. Germline V CDR1 and CDR2: SGHVS, FNYEAQ. The CDR3 spans 16 residues. Sequenced material: PBMCs or T cells enriched from blood (not recorded which). The chain links TRBV7-6 to TRBJ1-4; no firm D call. The clonotype comes from a woman under 30 who had recovered from COVID-19. DNA for the CDR3: TGTGCCAGCAGCTCTTCTAGTGGCAGCTATAATGAAAAACTGTTTTTT. It specifies CASSSSSGSYNEKLFF.